The source of this TCR beta chain is a study of early T cells in non-severe SARS-CoV-2 infection. As for the study in general: The study sequenced bulk RNA from unsorted whole blood, with chains unpaired.

CDR3 length: 17 residues. Trimming cost V 2 bases and J 0 bases, with 14 bases left between them. Germline CDR1 and CDR2: KGHSH and LQKENI. A few counts support this clonotype. TCRdb fed the 5' RACE reads into MiXCR, producing one record per CDR3 protein. The sample includes roughly 92,000 distinct CDR3 sequences, 9.5% to 15% of them seen just once. This clonotype originated in an adult who was a healthcare worker with PCR-confirmed SARS-CoV-2 infection or an uninfected control (not recorded which). This specimen was whole blood, taken at baseline. V and J are TRBV18 and TRBJ2-4, with a weak D call TRBD1 (6 bases). CDR3 sequence (DNA): TGTGCCAGCTCACCAACCACAGGGATTTTAGCCAAAAACATTCAGTACTTC. It yields the protein CASSPTTGILAKNIQYF.